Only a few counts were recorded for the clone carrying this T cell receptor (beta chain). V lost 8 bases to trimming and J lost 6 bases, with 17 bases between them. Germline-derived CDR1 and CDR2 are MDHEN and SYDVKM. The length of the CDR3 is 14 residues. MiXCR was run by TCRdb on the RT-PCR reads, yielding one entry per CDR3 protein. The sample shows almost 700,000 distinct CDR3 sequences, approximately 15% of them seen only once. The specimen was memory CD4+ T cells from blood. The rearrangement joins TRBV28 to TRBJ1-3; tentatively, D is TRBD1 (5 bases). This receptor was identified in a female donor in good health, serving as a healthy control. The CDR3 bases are TGTGCCAGCTCCCCTACAGGATTTACAAACACCATATATTTT. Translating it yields CASSPTGFTNTIYF.